The 8 T cell receptor beta chains reported below all come from one sample, sequenced in a study of blood T cell repertoires in COVID-19. The repertoire was sequenced with immunoSEQ multiplex PCR; TCRdb's copy has only in-frame clones and lacks some. The repertoire includes under 300,000 clones, around nine tenths of them detected once, and about 1.9% sits in the top ten. The sample was PBMCs or T cells enriched from blood (not recorded which). These receptors originate from a woman aged 18-29 years who had recovered from COVID-19.

The V call is TRBV5-6, the J call TRBJ1-2; D may be TRBD1 (5 bases). CDR1 is SGHDT, CDR2 YYEEEE, per germline. With 4 bases removed from V and 3 bases from J, the gap between germline ends came to 10 bases. CDR3 length: 13 amino acids. The CDR3 DNA reads TGTGCCAGCAGCGACACAGGAGACTATGGCTACACCTTC. Encoded protein: CASSDTGDYGYTF.

The chain combines TRBV13 with TRBJ2-3, with 11 bases fitting TRBD2. The CDR3 is 18 amino acids. Germline CDR1 and CDR2: PRHDT and FYEKMQ (reference sequence). V was clipped by 2 bases and J by 2 bases; unmatched bases: 9. Here the CDR3 DNA reads TGTGCCAGCAGCTTACGGGCTAGCGGGAGGAGGGACACAGATACGCAGTATTTT. Translation gives CASSLRASGRRDTDTQYF.

V usage is TRBV5-6 and J usage is TRBJ1-2, with D maybe TRBD1 (6 bases). V shed 4 bases and J shed 3 bases, with 16 bases lying between them. CDR3 size: 15 residues. Germline lookup yields CDR1 SGHDT and CDR2 YYEEEE. The CDR3 bases are TGTGCCAGCAGCACGTGGGGGCCGGATGACTATGGCTACACCTTC. Amino acid sequence: CASSTWGPDDYGYTF. Together with reference TRBV5-6 and TRBJ1-2, the CDR3 gives the full variable domain: DAGVTQSPTHLIKTRGQQVTLRCSPKSGHDTVSWYQQALGQGPQFIFQYYEEEERQRGNFPDRFSGHQFPNYSSELNVNALLLGDSALYLCASSTWGPDDYGYTFGSGTRLTVV.

The chain links TRBV4-3 to TRBJ1-6, with 9 nucleotides matching TRBD1. Germline loops: CDR1 LGHNA, CDR2 YSLEER. The CDR3 has 19 amino acids. V was pared by 3 bases and J by 0 bases, with 9 bases of the junction left unmatched. The chain's CDR3 is CASSQATGGGSSYNSPLHF. DNA for the CDR3: TGCGCCAGCAGCCAGGCTACAGGGGGCGGGAGCTCCTATAATTCACCCCTCCACTTT.

The chain is built from TRBV6-5 and TRBJ1-1; 7 bases are shared with TRBD1. CDR1 MNHEY and CDR2 SVGAGI come from the germline V gene. Trimming at V came to 6 bases and at J to 0 bases, leaving 4 bases not matched to a gene. There are 14 residues in the CDR3. The CDR3 DNA reads as TGTGCCAGCAGGAGGGGACAGATGAACACTGAAGCTTTCTTT. It translates to CASRRGQMNTEAFF.

V is TRBV7-9 and J is TRBJ1-4, with 7 bases matching TRBD1. J was trimmed by 1 base and V by 1 base; bases with no gene match: 3. The CDR3 has 16 amino acids. The V gene's germline CDR1 is SEHNR and CDR2 FQNEAQ (reference sequence). The CDR3 DNA reads TGTGCCAGCAGCTTAGGGGACAGAATAACTAATGAAAAACTGTTTTTT. Its translation is CASSLGDRITNEKLFF. The whole variable domain, remainder taken from reference TRBV7-9 and TRBJ1-4, is DTGVSQNPRHKITKRGQNVTFRCDPISEHNRLYWYRQTLGQGPEFLTYFQNEAQLEKSRLLSDRFSAERPKGSFSTLEIQRTEQGDSAMYLCASSLGDRITNEKLFFGSGTQLSVL.

This chain uses TRBV2 with TRBJ1-3, with 7 bases that match TRBD1. The CDR3 spans 14 residues. V lost 9 bases, J lost 2 bases, and 7 bases stayed unmatched. Germline V CDR1 and CDR2: SNHLY, FYNNEI. The CDR3 coding sequence is TGTGCCAGTAAGACAGGGACGGCTGGAAACACCATATATTTT. Its protein is CASKTGTAGNTIYF.

This clone was seen once. The chain recombines TRBV28 with TRBJ2-2; D is unresolved. The CDR3 is made up of 14 amino acids. Germline values: CDR1 MDHEN, CDR2 SYDVKM. Between the trimmed V and J ends, which lost 7 bases and 4 bases, there was a span of 13 bases. In DNA form, the CDR3 reads TGTGCCAGCAAATCGCAGGCGCGCACCGGGGAGCTGTTTTTT. It translates to CASKSQARTGELFF.